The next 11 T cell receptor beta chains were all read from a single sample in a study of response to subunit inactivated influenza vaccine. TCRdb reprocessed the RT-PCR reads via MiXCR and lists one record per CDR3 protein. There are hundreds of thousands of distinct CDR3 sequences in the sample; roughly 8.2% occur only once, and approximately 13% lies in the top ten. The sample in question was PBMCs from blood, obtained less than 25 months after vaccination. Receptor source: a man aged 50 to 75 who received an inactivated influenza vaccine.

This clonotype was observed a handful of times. The CDR3 coding sequence is TGTGCCAGCAGCTTAGCGCAGGGCGGGGGGGCTTACGAGCAGTACTTC. Translating it yields CASSLAQGGGAYEQYF. The V call is TRBV7-2, the J call TRBJ2-7; 9 bases map to TRBD2. The CDR3 spans 16 residues. V was pared by 0 bases and J by 4 bases, with 7 bases of the junction left unmatched. Germline CDR1 SGHTA, CDR2 FQGNSA.

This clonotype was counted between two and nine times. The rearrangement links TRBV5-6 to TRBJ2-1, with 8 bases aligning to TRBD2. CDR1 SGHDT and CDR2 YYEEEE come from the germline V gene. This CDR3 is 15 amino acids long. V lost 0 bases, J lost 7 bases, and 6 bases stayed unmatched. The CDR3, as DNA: TGTGCCAGCAGCTTGGCTGGCGGGAGGTCGAATGAGCAGTTCTTC. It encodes CASSLAGGRSNEQFF.

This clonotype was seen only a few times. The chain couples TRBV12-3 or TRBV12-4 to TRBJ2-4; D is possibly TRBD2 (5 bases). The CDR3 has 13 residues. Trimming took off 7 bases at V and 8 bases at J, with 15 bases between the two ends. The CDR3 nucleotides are TGTGCCAGCACCCCACCCGGCGGGCACATTCAGTACTTC. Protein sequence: CASTPPGGHIQYF.

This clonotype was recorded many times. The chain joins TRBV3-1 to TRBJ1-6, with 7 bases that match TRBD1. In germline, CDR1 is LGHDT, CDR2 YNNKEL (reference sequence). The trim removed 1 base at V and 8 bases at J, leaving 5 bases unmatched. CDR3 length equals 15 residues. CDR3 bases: TGTGCCAGCAGCCAAGGGTCAGGGGGTTATTCACCCCTCCACTTT. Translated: CASSQGSGGYSPLHF.

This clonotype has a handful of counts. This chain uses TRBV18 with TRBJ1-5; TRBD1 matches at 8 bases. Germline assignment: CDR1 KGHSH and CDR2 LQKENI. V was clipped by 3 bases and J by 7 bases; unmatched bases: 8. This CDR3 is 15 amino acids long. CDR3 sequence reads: CASSPSQGALQPQHF. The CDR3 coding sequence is TGTGCCAGCTCACCTTCTCAGGGGGCATTACAGCCCCAGCATTTT.

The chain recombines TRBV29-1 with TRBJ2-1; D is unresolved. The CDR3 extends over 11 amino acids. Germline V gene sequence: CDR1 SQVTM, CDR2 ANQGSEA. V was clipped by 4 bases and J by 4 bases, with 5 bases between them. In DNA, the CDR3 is TGCAGCGTTGGTCTATACAATGAGCAGTTCTTC. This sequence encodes CSVGLYNEQFF.

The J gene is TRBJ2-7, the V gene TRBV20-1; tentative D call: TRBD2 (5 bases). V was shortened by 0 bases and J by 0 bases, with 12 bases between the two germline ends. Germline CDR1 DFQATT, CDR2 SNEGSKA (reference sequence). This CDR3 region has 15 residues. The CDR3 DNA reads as TGCAGTGCTAGAGATGGAGCGGAGAGCTCCTACGAGCAGTACTTC. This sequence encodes CSARDGAESSYEQYF.

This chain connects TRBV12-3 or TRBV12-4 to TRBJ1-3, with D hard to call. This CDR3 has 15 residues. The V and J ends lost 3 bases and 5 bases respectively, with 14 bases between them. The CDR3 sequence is CASSLRHPRRNTIYF. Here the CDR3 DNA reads TGTGCCAGCAGTTTGAGACACCCTCGGAGAAACACCATATATTTT.

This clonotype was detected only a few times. The CDR3 nucleotides read TGTGCCAGCACCTCGGAGCAGTTCTACAATGAGCAGTTCTTC. This codes for CASTSEQFYNEQFF. V usage is TRBV12-3 or TRBV12-4 and J usage is TRBJ2-1; D not resolved. V was shortened by 7 bases and J by 3 bases, with 13 bases between the two germline ends. This CDR3 has 14 residues.

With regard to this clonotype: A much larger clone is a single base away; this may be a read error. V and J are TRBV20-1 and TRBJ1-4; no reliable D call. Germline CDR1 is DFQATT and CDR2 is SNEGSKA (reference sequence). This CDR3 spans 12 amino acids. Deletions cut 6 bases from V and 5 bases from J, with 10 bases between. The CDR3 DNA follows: TGCAGTGCAAAAACAGTGAATGAAAAACTGTTTTTT. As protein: CSAKTVNEKLFF.

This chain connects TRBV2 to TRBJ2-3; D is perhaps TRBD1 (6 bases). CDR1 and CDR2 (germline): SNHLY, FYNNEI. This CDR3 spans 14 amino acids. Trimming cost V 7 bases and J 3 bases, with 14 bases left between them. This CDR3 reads CASKKGVRTDTQYF. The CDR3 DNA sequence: TGTGCCAGCAAGAAGGGGGTCCGTACAGATACGCAGTATTTT.